These 10 T cell receptor beta chains came from one sample sequenced in a study of T cells in Graves' hyperthyroidism and ophthalmopathy (dated by TCRdb to about 2019). The library was obtained by multiplex PCR. Sequenced using an Illumina HiSeq 2000. The TCR beta CDR3 regions were amplified from the RNA transcripts. For the first round of RT-PCR on the TCR CDR3, the HTBI primer set was used together with the Qiagen OneStep RT-PCR kit. TCRdb trimmed public reads at Q25 via fastp, called clones via MiXCR and kept in-frame beta chains. Entries are consolidated by CDR3 protein sequence, retaining the most common genes and DNA. The sample contains some 420,000 distinct CDR3 sequences, about 13% of them found a single time. The ten most abundant clones make up about 4.9% of the sample. The sample consisted of blood. The receptors come from a woman aged 18-35 years with Graves' hyperthyroidism.

This clonotype was seen at least ten times. The V and J genes are TRBV7-3 and TRBJ2-5; 7 bases are a match to TRBD2. The V gene end was trimmed by 4 bases and the J gene end by 9 bases; junction bases not matched to a gene: 8. The CDR3 length is 13 residues. The germline V gene has CDR1 SGHTA and CDR2 FQGTGA. The CDR3 DNA follows: TGTGCCAGCAGCTCCGGGTCCGGGAGGCCCCAGTACTTC. As protein: CASSSGSGRPQYF.

This clonotype has a handful of counts. The chain recombines TRBV5-1 with TRBJ1-2; D gene ambiguous. Germline CDR1 reads SGHRS; CDR2 reads YFSETQ. V gave up 0 bases and J gave up 2 bases, with 14 bases separating them. CDR3 length equals 16 residues. The CDR3 sequence: CASSLVAEGWNYGYTF. CDR3 bases: TGCGCCAGCAGCTTGGTTGCGGAAGGTTGGAACTATGGCTACACCTTC. The whole variable domain, filled in from reference TRBV5-1 and TRBJ1-2, reads KAGVTQTPRYLIKTRGQQVTLSCSPISGHRSVSWYQQTPGQGLQFLFEYFSETQRNKGNFPGRFSGRQFSNSRSEMNVSTLELGDSALYLCASSLVAEGWNYGYTFGSGTRLTVV.

This clonotype has a count of ten or more. The chain has TRBV2 and TRBJ2-1, with 9 nucleotides matching TRBD1. V lost 8 bases and J lost 8; bases outside the gene matches: 7. Germline CDR1 and CDR2: SNHLY and FYNNEI. CDR3 length: 13 amino acids. In DNA, the CDR3 is TGTGCCAGCCGGGACAGGGTGGCCGATGAGCAGTTCTTC. This gives the protein CASRDRVADEQFF.

This chain links TRBV7-3 with TRBJ1-1, with 7 bases matching TRBD1. Germline V gene sequence: CDR1 SGHTA, CDR2 FQGTGA. The CDR3 consists of 14 residues. J was trimmed by 4 bases and V by 5 bases; bases with no gene match: 7. CDR3 in amino acids: CASSANRGSTEAFF. The CDR3 region has the DNA TGTGCCAGCAGCGCCAACAGGGGATCCACTGAAGCTTTCTTT.

Only a few counts were recorded for this clonotype. The V call is TRBV5-6, the J call TRBJ1-4; TRBD1 is a possible D gene (5 bases). CDR3 length: 15 residues. Per the germline V gene, CDR1 is SGHDT and CDR2 is YYEEEE. V shed 2 bases and J shed 3 bases, with 11 bases lying between them. The CDR3 reads CASSLIDRANEKLFF. For the CDR3, the DNA is TGTGCCAGCAGCTTAATTGACAGAGCTAATGAAAAACTGTTTTTT.

This clonotype was counted ten times or more. The chain recombines TRBV30 with TRBJ1-5, with D possibly matching TRBD1 (6 bases). Between the trimmed V and J ends, which lost 4 bases and 5 bases, there was a span of 12 bases. The CDR3 is 13 amino acids. The V gene's germline CDR1 is GTSNPN and CDR2 SVGIG (reference sequence). The CDR3 DNA reads as TGTGCCTGGACCGTAGGGGGTGATCAGCCCCAGCATTTT. Its protein is CAWTVGGDQPQHF.

The rearrangement links TRBV13 to TRBJ2-1, with 13 bases fitting TRBD2. V was pared by 5 bases and J by 8 bases, with 9 bases of the junction left unmatched. Germline assignment: CDR1 PRHDT and CDR2 FYEKMQ (reference sequence). There are 16 residues in the CDR3. The CDR3 spells CASSPPRTSGSYEQFF. CDR3 nucleotides: TGTGCCAGCAGCCCCCCGAGGACTAGCGGGAGCTATGAGCAGTTCTTC. Supplemented by reference TRBV13 and TRBJ2-1, the full variable domain reads AAGVIQSPRHLIKEKRETATLKCYPIPRHDTVYWYQQGPGQDPQFLISFYEKMQSDKGSIPDRFSAQQFSDYHSELNMSSLELGDSALYFCASSPPRTSGSYEQFFGPGTRLTVL.

This clonotype has more than one count but fewer than ten. The chain has TRBV5-6 and TRBJ2-7, with a weak D call TRBD2 (6 bases). The CDR3 extends over 14 amino acids. Between the trimmed V and J ends, which lost 4 bases and 3 bases, there was a span of 14 bases. In germline, CDR1 is SGHDT, CDR2 YYEEEE. The CDR3 region is CASSRGASHYEQYF. CDR3 sequence (DNA): TGTGCCAGCAGCCGCGGGGCGTCCCACTACGAGCAGTACTTC.

This clonotype was counted ten times or more. The chain links TRBV30 to TRBJ1-3; 8 nucleotides align to TRBD1. Germline CDR1 is GTSNPN and CDR2 is SVGIG (reference sequence). CDR3 length: 13 amino acids. V gave up 2 bases and J gave up 8 bases; unmatched junction bases: 5. The CDR3 sequence: CAWSRDRKDTIYF. Written as DNA, the CDR3 is TGTGCCTGGAGTCGGGACAGGAAGGACACCATATATTTT.

This clonotype was found a few times. J is TRBJ1-2 and V is TRBV20-1; D is possibly TRBD1 (6 bases). Germline-derived CDR1 and CDR2 are DFQATT and SNEGSKA (reference sequence). Trimming stripped 0 bases from V and 3 bases from J, with 14 bases between. This CDR3 has 15 residues. CDR3 residues: CSARDGGGADYGYTF. The CDR3 DNA sequence: TGCAGTGCTAGAGATGGGGGGGGGGCTGACTATGGCTACACCTTC.